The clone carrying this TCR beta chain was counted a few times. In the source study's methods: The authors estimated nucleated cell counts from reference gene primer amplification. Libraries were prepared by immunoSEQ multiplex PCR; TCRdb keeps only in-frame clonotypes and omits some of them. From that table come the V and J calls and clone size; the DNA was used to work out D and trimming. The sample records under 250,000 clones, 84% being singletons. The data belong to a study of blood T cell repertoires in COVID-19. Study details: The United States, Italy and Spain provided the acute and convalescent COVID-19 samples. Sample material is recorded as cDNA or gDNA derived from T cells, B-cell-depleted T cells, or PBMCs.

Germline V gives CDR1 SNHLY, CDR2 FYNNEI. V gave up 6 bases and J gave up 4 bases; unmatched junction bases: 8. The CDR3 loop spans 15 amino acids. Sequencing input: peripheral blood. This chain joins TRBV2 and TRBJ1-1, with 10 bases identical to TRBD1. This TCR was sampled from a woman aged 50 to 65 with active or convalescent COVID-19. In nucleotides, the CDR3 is TGTGCCAGCAGGCGGGACAGGGGAGGAGGCACTGAAGCTTTCTTT. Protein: CASRRDRGGGTEAFF.